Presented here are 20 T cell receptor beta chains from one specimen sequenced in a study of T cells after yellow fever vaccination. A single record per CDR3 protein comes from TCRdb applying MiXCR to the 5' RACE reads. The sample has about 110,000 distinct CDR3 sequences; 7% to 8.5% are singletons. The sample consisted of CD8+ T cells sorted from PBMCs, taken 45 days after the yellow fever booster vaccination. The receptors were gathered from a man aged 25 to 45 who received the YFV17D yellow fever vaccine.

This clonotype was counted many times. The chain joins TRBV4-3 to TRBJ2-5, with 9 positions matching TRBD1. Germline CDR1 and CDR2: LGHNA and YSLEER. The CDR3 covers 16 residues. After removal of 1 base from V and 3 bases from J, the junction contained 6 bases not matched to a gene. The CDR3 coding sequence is TGCGCCAGCAGCCAAGCCGGGACAGGGAGAGAAGAGACCCAGTACTTC. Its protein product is CASSQAGTGREETQYF.

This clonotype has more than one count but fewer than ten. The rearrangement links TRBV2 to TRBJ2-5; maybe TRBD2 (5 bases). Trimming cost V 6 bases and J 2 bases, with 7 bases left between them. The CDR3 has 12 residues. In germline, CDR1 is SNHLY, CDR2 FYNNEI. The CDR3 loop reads CASRSGQETQYF. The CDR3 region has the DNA TGTGCCAGCAGGTCGGGACAAGAGACCCAGTACTTC.

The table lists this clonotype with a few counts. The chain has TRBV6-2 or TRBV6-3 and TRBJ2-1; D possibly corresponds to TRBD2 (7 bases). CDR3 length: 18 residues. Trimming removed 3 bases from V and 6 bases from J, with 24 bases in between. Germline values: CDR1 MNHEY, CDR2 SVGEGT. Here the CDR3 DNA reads TGTGCCAGCAGTTATCCGGCTTCCGGGAGTGGGGGGGCCAATGAGCAGTTCTTC. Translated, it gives CASSYPASGSGGANEQFF.

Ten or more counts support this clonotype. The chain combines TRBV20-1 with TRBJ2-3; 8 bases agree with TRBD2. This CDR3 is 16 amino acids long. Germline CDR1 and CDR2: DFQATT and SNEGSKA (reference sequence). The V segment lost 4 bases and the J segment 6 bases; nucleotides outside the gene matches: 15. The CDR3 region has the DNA TGCAGTGCTACTCCTCAGCGGGAGCCCTCAGGGGATACGCAGTATTTT. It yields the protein CSATPQREPSGDTQYF.

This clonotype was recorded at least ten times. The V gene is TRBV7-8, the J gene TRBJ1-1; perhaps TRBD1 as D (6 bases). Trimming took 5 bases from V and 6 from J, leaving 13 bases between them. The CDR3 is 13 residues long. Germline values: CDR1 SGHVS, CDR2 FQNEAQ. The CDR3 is CASSPGQIPEAFF. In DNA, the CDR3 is TGTGCCAGCAGCCCCGGACAGATACCTGAAGCTTTCTTT. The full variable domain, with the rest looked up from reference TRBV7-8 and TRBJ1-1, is GAGVSQSPRYKVAKRGQDVALRCDPISGHVSLFWYQQALGQGPEFLTYFQNEAQLDKSGLPSDRFFAERPEGSVSTLKIQRTQQEDSAVYLCASSPGQIPEAFFGQGTRLTVV.

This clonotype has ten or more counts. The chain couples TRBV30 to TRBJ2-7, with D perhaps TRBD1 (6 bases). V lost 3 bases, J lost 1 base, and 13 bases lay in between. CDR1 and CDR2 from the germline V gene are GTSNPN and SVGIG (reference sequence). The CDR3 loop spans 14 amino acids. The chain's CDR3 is CAWRPPGTSYEQYF. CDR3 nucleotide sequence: TGTGCCTGGAGACCTCCCGGGACATCCTACGAGCAGTACTTC.

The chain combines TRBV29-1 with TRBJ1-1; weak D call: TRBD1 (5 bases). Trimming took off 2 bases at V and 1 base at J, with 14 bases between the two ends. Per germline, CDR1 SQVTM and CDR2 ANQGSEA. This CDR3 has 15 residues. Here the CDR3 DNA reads TGCAGCGTTGAAAATATAGGGGACGCGAACACTGAAGCTTTCTTT. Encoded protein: CSVENIGDANTEAFF.

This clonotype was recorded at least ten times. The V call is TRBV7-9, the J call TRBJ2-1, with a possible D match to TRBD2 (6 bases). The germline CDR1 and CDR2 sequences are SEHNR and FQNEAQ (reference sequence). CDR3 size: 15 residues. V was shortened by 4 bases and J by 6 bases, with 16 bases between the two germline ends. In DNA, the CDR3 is TGTGCCAGCAGCTATCGGGAGTCGTCGGGCAATGAGCAGTTCTTC. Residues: CASSYRESSGNEQFF.

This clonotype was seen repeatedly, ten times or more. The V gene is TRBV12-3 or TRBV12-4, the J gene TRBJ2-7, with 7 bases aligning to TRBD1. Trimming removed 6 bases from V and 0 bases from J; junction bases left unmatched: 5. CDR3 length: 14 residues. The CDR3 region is CASRRTGDSYEQYF. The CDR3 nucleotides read TGTGCCAGCAGACGGACAGGAGACTCCTACGAGCAGTACTTC.

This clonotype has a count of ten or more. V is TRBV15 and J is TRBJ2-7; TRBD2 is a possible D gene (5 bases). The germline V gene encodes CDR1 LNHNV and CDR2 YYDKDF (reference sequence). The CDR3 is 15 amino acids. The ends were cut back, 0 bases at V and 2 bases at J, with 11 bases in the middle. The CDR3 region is CATSRERTAAYEQYF. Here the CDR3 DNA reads TGTGCCACCAGCAGAGAGAGGACTGCCGCCTACGAGCAGTACTTC.

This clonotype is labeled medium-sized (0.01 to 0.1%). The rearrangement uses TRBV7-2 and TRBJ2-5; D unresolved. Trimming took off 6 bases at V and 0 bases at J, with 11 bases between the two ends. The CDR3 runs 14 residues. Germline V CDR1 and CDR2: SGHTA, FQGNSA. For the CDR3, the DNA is TGTGCCAGCAGGCAACCGAAATACCAAGAGACCCAGTACTTC. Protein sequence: CASRQPKYQETQYF. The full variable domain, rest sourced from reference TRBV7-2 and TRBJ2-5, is GAGVSQSPSNKVTEKGKDVELRCDPISGHTALYWYRQSLGQGLEFLIYFQGNSAPDKSGLPSDRFSAERTGGSVSTLTIQRTQQEDSAVYLCASRQPKYQETQYFGPGTRLLVL.

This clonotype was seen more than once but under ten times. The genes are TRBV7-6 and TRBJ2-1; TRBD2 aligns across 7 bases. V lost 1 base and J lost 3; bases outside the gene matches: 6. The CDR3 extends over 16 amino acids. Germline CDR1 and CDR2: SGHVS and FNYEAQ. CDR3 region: CASSLEESGIYNEQFF. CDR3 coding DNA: TGTGCCAGCAGCTTAGAAGAGAGCGGGATCTACAATGAGCAGTTCTTC.

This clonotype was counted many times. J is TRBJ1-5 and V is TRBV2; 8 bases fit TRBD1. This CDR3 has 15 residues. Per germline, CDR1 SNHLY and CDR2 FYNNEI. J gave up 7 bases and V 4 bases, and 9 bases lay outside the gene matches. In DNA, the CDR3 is TGTGCCAGCAGTGGGTTGGACAGGGCGGACCAGCCCCAGCATTTT. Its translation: CASSGLDRADQPQHF.

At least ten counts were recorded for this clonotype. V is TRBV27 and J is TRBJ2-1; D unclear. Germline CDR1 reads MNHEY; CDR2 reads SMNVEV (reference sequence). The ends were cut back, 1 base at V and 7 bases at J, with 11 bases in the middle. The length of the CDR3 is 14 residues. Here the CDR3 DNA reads TGTGCCAGCAGTTTATACCTCAACGGGAATGAGCAGTTCTTC. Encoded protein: CASSLYLNGNEQFF.

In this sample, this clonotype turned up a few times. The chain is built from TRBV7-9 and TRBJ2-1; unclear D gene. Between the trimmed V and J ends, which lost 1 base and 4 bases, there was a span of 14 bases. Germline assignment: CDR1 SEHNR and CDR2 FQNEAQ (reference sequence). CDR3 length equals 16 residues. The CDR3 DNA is TGTGCCAGCAGCTTAGGGGTGAGCCCCCCGTACAATGAGCAGTTCTTC. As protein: CASSLGVSPPYNEQFF.

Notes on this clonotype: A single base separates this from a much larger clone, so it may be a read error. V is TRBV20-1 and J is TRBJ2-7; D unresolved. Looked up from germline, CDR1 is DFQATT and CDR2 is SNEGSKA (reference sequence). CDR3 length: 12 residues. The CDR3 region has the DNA TGCAGTGCTAGACAGCACTCCTACGAGCTGTACTTC. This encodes CSARQHSYELYF.

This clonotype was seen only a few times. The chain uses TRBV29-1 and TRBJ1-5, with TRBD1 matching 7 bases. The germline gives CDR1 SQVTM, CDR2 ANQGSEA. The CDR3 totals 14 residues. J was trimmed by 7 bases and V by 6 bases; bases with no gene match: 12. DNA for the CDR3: TGCAGCGTCCTCGAGGGGGCTGCGGGGCAGCCCCAGCATTTT. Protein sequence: CSVLEGAAGQPQHF.

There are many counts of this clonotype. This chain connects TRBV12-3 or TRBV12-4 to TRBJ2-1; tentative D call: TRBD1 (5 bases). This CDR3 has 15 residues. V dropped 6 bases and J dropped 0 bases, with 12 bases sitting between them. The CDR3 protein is CASSIGVSSYNEQFF. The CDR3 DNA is TGTGCCAGCAGCATAGGGGTCAGCTCCTACAATGAGCAGTTCTTC.

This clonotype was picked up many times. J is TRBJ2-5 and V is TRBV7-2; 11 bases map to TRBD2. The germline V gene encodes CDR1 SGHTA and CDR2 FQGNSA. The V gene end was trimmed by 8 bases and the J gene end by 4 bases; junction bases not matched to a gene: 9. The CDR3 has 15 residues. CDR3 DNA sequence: TGTGCCAGCCAGCCCCTAGCGGGAGGAATAGAGACCCAGTACTTC. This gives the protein CASQPLAGGIETQYF. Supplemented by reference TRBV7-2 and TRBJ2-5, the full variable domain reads GAGVSQSPSNKVTEKGKDVELRCDPISGHTALYWYRQSLGQGLEFLIYFQGNSAPDKSGLPSDRFSAERTGGSVSTLTIQRTQQEDSAVYLCASQPLAGGIETQYFGPGTRLLVL.

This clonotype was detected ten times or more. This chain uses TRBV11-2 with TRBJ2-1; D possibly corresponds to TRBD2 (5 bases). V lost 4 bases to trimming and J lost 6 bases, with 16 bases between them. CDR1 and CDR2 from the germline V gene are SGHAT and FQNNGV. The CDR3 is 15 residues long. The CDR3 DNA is TGTGCCAGCAGCTCCGACCGACCACGGGGCAATGAGCAGTTCTTC. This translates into CASSSDRPRGNEQFF.